The rows below give T cell receptor beta chains drawn from one sample of a study of breast tumors, draining lymph nodes, adjacent tissues. Using its own MiXCR run on the multiplex PCR reads, TCRdb lists one record per CDR3 protein. Counted here are 140,000 or so distinct CDR3 sequences, 32% occurring once; the ten biggest clones make up under 2.5%. The source material was axillary lymph node tissue. The receptors were sampled from a female donor with breast cancer. Some clones in this sample may be carry-over from other donors' samples. Both conserved end residues are part of each CDR3. A D gene is named only where the DNA matches it firmly. The listing skips clone size in some rows; elsewhere it reads once, few, many or a size class.

j_gene: TRBJ1-5; d_gene: .; abundance: many; v_gene: TRBV20-1; CDR3aa: CSARRDSNQPQHF; CDR3nt: TGCAGTGCTAGGAGAGATAGCAATCAGCCCCAGCATTTT
j_gene: TRBJ2-7; d_gene: .; abundance: many; v_gene: TRBV24-1; CDR3aa: CATRPRPTLDYHTSLVMQYF; CDR3nt: TGTGCCACCAGGCCAAGACCCACGCTTGATTACCATACAAGCCTTGTTATGCAGTACTTC
j_gene: TRBJ2-7; d_gene: TRBD2; abundance: .; v_gene: TRBV4-3; CDR3aa: CASSQGGLAGSEQYF; CDR3nt: TGCGCCAGCAGCCAAGGCGGACTAGCGGGAAGCGAGCAGTACTTC
j_gene: TRBJ1-2; d_gene: TRBD1; abundance: many; v_gene: TRBV7-9; CDR3aa: CASSSRTGTNYGYTF; CDR3nt: TGTGCCAGCAGCTCCCGGACAGGGACGAACTATGGCTACACCTTC
j_gene: TRBJ2-1; d_gene: .; abundance: many; v_gene: TRBV6-1; CDR3aa: CASSTGFSYNEQFF; CDR3nt: TGTGCCAGCAGCACAGGGTTTTCCTACAATGAGCAGTTCTTC
j_gene: TRBJ1-5; d_gene: .; abundance: many; v_gene: TRBV12-3/TRBV12-4; CDR3aa: CASSPRDSNQPQHF; CDR3nt: TGTGCCAGCAGCCCCAGGGATAGCAATCAGCCCCAGCATTTT
j_gene: TRBJ2-3; d_gene: TRBD2; abundance: .; v_gene: TRBV28; CDR3aa: CASMKRGTTDAQYF; CDR3nt: TGTGCCAGCATGAAGCGGGGGACCACAGATGCGCAGTATTTT
j_gene: TRBJ2-6; d_gene: .; abundance: .; v_gene: TRBV7-9; CDR3aa: CASSPRSTGSGANVLTF; CDR3nt: TGTGCCAGCAGCCCAAGAAGCACAGGGTCCGGGGCCAACGTCCTGACTTTC
j_gene: TRBJ1-5; d_gene: .; abundance: .; v_gene: TRBV12-3/TRBV12-4; CDR3aa: CASSFFMAGHSNQPQHF; CDR3nt: TGTGCCAGCAGTTTCTTTATGGCCGGGCATAGCAATCAGCCCCAGCATTTT
j_gene: TRBJ2-7; d_gene: .; abundance: .; v_gene: TRBV20-1; CDR3aa: CSARVPSGNEQYF; CDR3nt: TGCAGTGCTAGAGTTCCGAGTGGGAACGAGCAGTACTTC
j_gene: TRBJ2-1; d_gene: .; abundance: many; v_gene: TRBV7-9; CDR3aa: CASSLAKGYLGVRTDEQFF; CDR3nt: TGTGCCAGCAGCTTAGCGAAAGGGTATCTCGGTGTAAGGACAGATGAGCAGTTCTTC
j_gene: TRBJ1-2; d_gene: .; abundance: many; v_gene: TRBV30; CDR3aa: CAWSVSVNYGYTF; CDR3nt: TGTGCCTGGAGTGTATCCGTTAACTATGGCTACACCTTC
j_gene: TRBJ1-2; d_gene: .; abundance: many; v_gene: TRBV7-2; CDR3aa: CASSYKGGGANYGYTF; CDR3nt: TGTGCCAGCAGCTATAAAGGTGGGGGAGCTAACTATGGCTACACCTTC
j_gene: TRBJ2-7; d_gene: .; abundance: many; v_gene: TRBV24-1; CDR3aa: CATSPGLPSYEQYF; CDR3nt: TGTGCCACCAGCCCGGGCCTGCCATCCTACGAGCAGTACTTC
j_gene: TRBJ1-1; d_gene: .; abundance: .; v_gene: TRBV9; CDR3aa: CASSAQTGNTEAFF; CDR3nt: TGTGCCAGCAGCGCCCAGACAGGGAACACTGAAGCTTTCTTT
j_gene: TRBJ2-3; d_gene: .; abundance: many; v_gene: TRBV14; CDR3aa: CASSQDLGDTQYF; CDR3nt: TGTGCCAGCAGCCAAGATCTTGGAGATACGCAGTATTTT
j_gene: TRBJ1-1; d_gene: .; abundance: .; v_gene: TRBV6-2/TRBV6-3; CDR3aa: CASSEPSLNTEAFF; CDR3nt: TGTGCCAGCAGCGAACCGAGTTTGAACACTGAAGCTTTCTTT
j_gene: TRBJ2-2; d_gene: .; abundance: many; v_gene: TRBV9; CDR3aa: CASSANALQNTGELFF; CDR3nt: TGTGCCAGCAGCGCAAACGCATTACAGAACACCGGGGAGCTGTTTTTT
j_gene: TRBJ1-5; d_gene: .; abundance: many; v_gene: TRBV20-1; CDR3aa: CSAKNGEYSNQPQHF; CDR3nt: TGCAGTGCTAAAAACGGAGAATATAGCAATCAGCCCCAGCATTTT
j_gene: TRBJ2-2; d_gene: .; abundance: .; v_gene: TRBV2; CDR3aa: CASSRTDTGELFF; CDR3nt: TGTGCCAGCAGCAGAACTGACACCGGGGAGCTGTTTTTT
j_gene: TRBJ2-7; d_gene: .; abundance: .; v_gene: TRBV7-2; CDR3aa: CASGEGYEQYF; CDR3nt: TGTGCCAGCGGAGAGGGGTACGAGCAGTACTTC
j_gene: TRBJ1-2; d_gene: .; abundance: many; v_gene: TRBV5-1; CDR3aa: CASSLAGMDGYTF; CDR3nt: TGCGCCAGCAGCTTGGCGGGGATGGATGGCTACACCTTC
j_gene: TRBJ2-5; d_gene: TRBD2; abundance: many; v_gene: TRBV5-4; CDR3aa: CASSWGTSGGLQETQYF; CDR3nt: TGTGCCAGCAGCTGGGGGACTAGCGGGGGGTTACAAGAGACCCAGTACTTC
j_gene: TRBJ2-5; d_gene: .; abundance: many; v_gene: TRBV6-1; CDR3aa: CAGTKSLGVGETQYF; CDR3nt: TGTGCCGGGACCAAGTCATTAGGAGTCGGGGAGACCCAGTACTTC
j_gene: TRBJ2-4; d_gene: .; abundance: .; v_gene: TRBV5-4; CDR3aa: CASSGPEDIKNIQYF; CDR3nt: TGTGCCAGCAGCGGGCCTGAGGACATCAAAAACATTCAGTACTTC